The clone carrying this TCR beta chain was detected only a few times. Antigen specificity is unknown. This sample was taken from a study of CD8 T cells in ankylosing spondylitis. The CDR3 covers 14 residues. In germline, CDR1 is SGHRS, CDR2 YFSETQ. V was shortened by 7 bases and J by 3 bases, with 15 bases between the two germline ends. Points from the study as a whole: The disease-linked clones had a CD8+ phenotype and low blood frequencies. Disease-linked clones reportedly showed significant enrichment in matched ankylosing spondylitis synovial fluid.

Preparation of TCR beta libraries was done by quantitative 5'-RACE with molecular barcodes. TCRdb fed the 5' RACE reads into MiXCR, producing one record per CDR3 protein. Counted here are 150,000 to 200,000 distinct CDR3 sequences, roughly a third occurring once; the ten biggest clones make up around 6.2%. Sequencing input: synovial fluid, either unsorted or a sorted T cell fraction (not recorded which). V usage is TRBV5-1 and J usage is TRBJ2-3; D is unclear. The receptor's source is a male donor with ankylosing spondylitis. The CDR3 is CASGTEGPTDTQYF. The CDR3 nucleotides are TGCGCCAGCGGCACGGAAGGCCCGACAGATACGCAGTATTTT.